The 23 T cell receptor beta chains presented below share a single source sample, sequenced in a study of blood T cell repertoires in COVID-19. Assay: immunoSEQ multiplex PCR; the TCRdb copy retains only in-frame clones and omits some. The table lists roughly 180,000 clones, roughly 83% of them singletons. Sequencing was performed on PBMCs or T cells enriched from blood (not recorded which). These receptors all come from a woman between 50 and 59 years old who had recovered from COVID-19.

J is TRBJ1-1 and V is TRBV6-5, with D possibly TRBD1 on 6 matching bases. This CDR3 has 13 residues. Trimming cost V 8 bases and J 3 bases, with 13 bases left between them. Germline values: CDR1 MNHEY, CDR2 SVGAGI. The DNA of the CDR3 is TGTGCCAGCCTGGACAGAGCTGACACTGAAGCTTTCTTT. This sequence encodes CASLDRADTEAFF.

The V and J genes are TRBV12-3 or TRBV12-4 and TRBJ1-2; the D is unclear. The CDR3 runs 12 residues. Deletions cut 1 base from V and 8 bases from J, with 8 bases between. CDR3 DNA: TGTGCCAGCAGTTTAGTGGGAGGGGGCTACACCTTC. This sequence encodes CASSLVGGGYTF.

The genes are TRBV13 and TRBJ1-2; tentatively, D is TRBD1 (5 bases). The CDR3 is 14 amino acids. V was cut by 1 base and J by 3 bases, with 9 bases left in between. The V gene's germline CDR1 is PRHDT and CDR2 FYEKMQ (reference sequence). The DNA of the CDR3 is TGTGCCAGCAGCTTAGAGGCGGGGGACTATGGCTACACCTTC. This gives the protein CASSLEAGDYGYTF. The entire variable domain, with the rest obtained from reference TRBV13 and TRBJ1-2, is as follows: AAGVIQSPRHLIKEKRETATLKCYPIPRHDTVYWYQQGPGQDPQFLISFYEKMQSDKGSIPDRFSAQQFSDYHSELNMSSLELGDSALYFCASSLEAGDYGYTFGSGTRLTVV.

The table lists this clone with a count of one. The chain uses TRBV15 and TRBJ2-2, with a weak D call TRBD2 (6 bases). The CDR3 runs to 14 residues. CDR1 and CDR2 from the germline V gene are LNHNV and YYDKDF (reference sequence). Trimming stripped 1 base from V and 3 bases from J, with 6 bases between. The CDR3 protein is CATSRAGDTGELFF. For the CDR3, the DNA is TGTGCCACCAGCAGAGCGGGAGACACCGGGGAGCTGTTTTTT.

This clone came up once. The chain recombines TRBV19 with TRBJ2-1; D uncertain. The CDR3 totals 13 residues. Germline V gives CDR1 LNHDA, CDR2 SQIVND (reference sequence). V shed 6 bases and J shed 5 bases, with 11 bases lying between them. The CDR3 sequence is CASSVTLNNEQFF. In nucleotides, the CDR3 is TGTGCCAGTAGCGTAACCCTAAACAATGAGCAGTTCTTC.

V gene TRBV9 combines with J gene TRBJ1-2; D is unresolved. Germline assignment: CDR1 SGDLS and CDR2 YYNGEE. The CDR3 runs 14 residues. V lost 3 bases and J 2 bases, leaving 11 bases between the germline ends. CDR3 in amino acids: CASSEDRQNYGYTF. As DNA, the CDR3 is TGTGCCAGCAGCGAAGACCGACAAAACTATGGCTACACCTTC.

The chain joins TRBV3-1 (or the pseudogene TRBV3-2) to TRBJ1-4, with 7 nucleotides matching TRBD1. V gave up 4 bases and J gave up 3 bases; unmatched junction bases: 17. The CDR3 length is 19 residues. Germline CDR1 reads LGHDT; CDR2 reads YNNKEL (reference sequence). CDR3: CASSPRAGGIRRANEKLFF. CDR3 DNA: TGTGCCAGCAGCCCCCGGGCAGGGGGAATAAGACGGGCTAATGAAAAACTGTTTTTT.

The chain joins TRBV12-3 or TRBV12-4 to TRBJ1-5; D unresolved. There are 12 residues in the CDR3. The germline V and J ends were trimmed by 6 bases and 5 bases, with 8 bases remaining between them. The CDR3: CASSRGYQPQHF. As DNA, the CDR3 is TGTGCCAGCAGCCGGGGATATCAGCCCCAGCATTTT.

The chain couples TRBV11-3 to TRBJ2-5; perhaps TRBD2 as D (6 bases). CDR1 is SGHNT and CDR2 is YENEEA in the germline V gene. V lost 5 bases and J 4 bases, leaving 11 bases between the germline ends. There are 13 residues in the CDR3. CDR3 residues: CASSPPGGETQYF. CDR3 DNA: TGTGCCAGCAGCCCCCCCGGGGGAGAGACCCAGTACTTC.

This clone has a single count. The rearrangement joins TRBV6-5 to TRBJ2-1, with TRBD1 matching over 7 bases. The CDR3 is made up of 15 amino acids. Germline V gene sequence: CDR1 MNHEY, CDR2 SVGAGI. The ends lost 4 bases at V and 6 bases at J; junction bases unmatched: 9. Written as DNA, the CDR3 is TGTGCCAGCAGTTGGAACAGGGGAAAGGTCAATGAGCAGTTCTTC. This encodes CASSWNRGKVNEQFF.

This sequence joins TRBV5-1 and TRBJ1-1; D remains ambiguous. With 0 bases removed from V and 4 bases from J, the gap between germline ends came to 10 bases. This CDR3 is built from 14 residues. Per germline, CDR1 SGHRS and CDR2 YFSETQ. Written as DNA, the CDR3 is TGCGCCAGCAGCTTGGACCATGGGCTCACTGAAGCTTTCTTT. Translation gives CASSLDHGLTEAFF.

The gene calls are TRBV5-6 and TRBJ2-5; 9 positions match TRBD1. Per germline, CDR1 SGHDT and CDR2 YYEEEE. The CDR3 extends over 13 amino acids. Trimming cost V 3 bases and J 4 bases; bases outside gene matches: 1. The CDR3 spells CASSWGQGETQYF. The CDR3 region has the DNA TGTGCCAGCAGCTGGGGACAGGGAGAGACCCAGTACTTC. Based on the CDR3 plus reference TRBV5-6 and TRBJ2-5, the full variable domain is DAGVTQSPTHLIKTRGQQVTLRCSPKSGHDTVSWYQQALGQGPQFIFQYYEEEERQRGNFPDRFSGHQFPNYSSELNVNALLLGDSALYLCASSWGQGETQYFGPGTRLLVL.

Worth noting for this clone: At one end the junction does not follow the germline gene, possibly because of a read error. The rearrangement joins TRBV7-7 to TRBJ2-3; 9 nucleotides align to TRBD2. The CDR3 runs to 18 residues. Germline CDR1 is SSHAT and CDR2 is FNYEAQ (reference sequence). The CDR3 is CASSNQAPGGGAADTQYF. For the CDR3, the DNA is TGTGCTAGCAGCAATCAAGCCCCTGGCGGGGGGGCGGCAGATACGCAGTATTTT.

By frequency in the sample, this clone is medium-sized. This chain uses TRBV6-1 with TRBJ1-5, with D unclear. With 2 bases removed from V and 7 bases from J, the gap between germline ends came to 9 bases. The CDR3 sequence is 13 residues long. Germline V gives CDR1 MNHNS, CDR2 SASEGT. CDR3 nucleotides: TGTGCCAGCAGTGAACAGCAGAGGCAGCCCCAGCATTTT. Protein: CASSEQQRQPQHF.

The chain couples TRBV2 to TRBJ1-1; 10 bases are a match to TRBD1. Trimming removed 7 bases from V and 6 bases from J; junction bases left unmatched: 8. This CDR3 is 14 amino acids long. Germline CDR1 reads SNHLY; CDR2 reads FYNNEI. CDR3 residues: CASIAGTGDPEAFF. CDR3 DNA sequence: TGTGCCAGCATCGCCGGGACAGGGGATCCTGAAGCTTTCTTT.

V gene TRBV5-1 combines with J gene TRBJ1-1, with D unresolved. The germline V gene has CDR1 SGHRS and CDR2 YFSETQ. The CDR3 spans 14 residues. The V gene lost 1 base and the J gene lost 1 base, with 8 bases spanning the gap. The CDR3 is CASSLSRGNTEAFF. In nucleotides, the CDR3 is TGCGCCAGCAGCTTGAGCCGGGGGAACACTGAAGCTTTCTTT.

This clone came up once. CDR3 in DNA: TGTGCCAGCAGTTTATCCCGGCAGGGGACTACACCCCTCCACTTT. Its protein product is CASSLSRQGTTPLHF. The J gene is TRBJ1-6, the V gene TRBV27; the D gene is possibly TRBD1 (6 bases). V was clipped by 0 bases and J by 11 bases, with 14 bases between them. The CDR3 has 15 amino acids. Germline V gene lookup returns CDR1 MNHEY and CDR2 SMNVEV (reference sequence).

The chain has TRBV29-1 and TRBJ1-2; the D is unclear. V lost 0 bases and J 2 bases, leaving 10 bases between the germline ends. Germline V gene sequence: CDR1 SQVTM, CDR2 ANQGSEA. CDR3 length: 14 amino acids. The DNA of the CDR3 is TGCAGCGTTGAAGATCTTGCGTCGAACTATGGCTACACCTTC. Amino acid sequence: CSVEDLASNYGYTF.

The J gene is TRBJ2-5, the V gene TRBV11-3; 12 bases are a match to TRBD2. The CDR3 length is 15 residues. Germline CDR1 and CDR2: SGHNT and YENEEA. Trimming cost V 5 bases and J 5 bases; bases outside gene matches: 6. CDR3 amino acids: CASSRRLAGAETQYF. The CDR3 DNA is TGTGCCAGCAGCCGTAGACTAGCGGGAGCGGAGACCCAGTACTTC.

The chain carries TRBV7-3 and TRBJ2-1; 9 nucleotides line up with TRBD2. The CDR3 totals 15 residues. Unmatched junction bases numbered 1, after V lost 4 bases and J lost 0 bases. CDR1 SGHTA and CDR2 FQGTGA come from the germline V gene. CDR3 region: CASSSSGDSYNEQFF. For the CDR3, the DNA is TGTGCCAGCAGCTCTAGCGGGGACTCCTACAATGAGCAGTTCTTC. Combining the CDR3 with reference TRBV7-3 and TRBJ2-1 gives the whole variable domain GAGVSQTPSNKVTEKGKYVELRCDPISGHTALYWYRQSLGQGPEFLIYFQGTGAADDSGLPNDRFFAVRPEGSVSTLKIQRTERGDSAVYLCASSSSGDSYNEQFFGPGTRLTVL.

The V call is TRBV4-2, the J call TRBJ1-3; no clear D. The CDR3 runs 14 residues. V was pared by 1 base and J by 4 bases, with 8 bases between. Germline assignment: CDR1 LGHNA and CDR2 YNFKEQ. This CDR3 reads CASSQVMLGNTIYF. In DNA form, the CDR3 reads TGTGCCAGCAGCCAAGTTATGTTGGGAAACACCATATATTTT.

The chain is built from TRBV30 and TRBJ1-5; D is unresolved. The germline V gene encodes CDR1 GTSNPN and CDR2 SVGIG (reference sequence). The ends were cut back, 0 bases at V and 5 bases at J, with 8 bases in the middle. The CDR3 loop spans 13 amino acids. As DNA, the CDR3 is TGTGCCTGGAGTGTACAAGAGGATCAGCCCCAGCATTTT. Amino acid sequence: CAWSVQEDQPQHF.

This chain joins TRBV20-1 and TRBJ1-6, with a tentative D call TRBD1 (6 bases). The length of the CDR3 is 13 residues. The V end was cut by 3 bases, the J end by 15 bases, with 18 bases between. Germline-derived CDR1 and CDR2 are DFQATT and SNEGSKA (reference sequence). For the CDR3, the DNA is TGCAGTGCTAGTAGGCAGGGGAATAGTCGCCTCCACTTT. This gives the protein CSASRQGNSRLHF.